These T cell receptor beta chains were read from a single sample in a study of T cell changes during pregnancy in multiple sclerosis. The repertoire was sequenced with immunoSEQ multiplex PCR; TCRdb's copy has only in-frame clones and lacks some. The sample gives roughly 93,000 clones, around 94% of which show up once; about 2% is in the top ten. The sample was peripheral blood, taken after pregnancy. The receptor set was obtained from a female donor with multiple sclerosis, enrolled in a pregnancy study. Both conserved end residues are part of each CDR3. The D gene is left open where the match is weak. Some rows mark clone size as missing; the rest say once, few, many or name a class of expanded clone.

CDR3 protein: CAIKRDLQETQYF; CDR3 DNA: TGTGCCATCAAGCGGGACTTGCAAGAGACCCAGTACTTC; J gene: TRBJ2-5; D gene: TRBD2; clone size: NA; V gene: TRBV10-3
CDR3 protein: CASSDSGGTGANVLTF; CDR3 DNA: TGTGCCAGCAGTGACTCCGGCGGGACCGGGGCCAACGTCCTGACTTTC; J gene: TRBJ2-6; D gene: NA; clone size: NA; V gene: TRBV6-4
CDR3 protein: CASSDNPQGWGEQFF; CDR3 DNA: TGTGCCAGCAGTGACAATCCCCAGGGATGGGGCGAGCAGTTCTTC; J gene: TRBJ2-1; D gene: NA; clone size: once; V gene: TRBV6-1
CDR3 protein: CASSYSGRLFF; CDR3 DNA: TGTGCCAGCAGTTACTCGGGGAGGCTGTTTTTT; J gene: TRBJ1-4; D gene: NA; clone size: NA; V gene: TRBV6-5
CDR3 protein: CASSYNRGTEAFF; CDR3 DNA: TGTGCCAGCAGTTACAACCGGGGCACTGAAGCTTTCTTT; J gene: TRBJ1-1; D gene: NA; clone size: NA; V gene: TRBV6-6
CDR3 protein: CASSLAVRAATNEKLFF; CDR3 DNA: TGTGCCAGCAGCTTAGCAGTGAGGGCCGCAACTAATGAAAAACTGTTTTTT; J gene: TRBJ1-4; D gene: NA; clone size: NA; V gene: TRBV7-9
CDR3 protein: CASSSSAYEQYF; CDR3 DNA: TGTGCCAGTAGTAGTAGCGCCTACGAGCAGTACTTC; J gene: TRBJ2-7; D gene: NA; clone size: NA; V gene: TRBV19
CDR3 protein: CASRDRPSSGAFF; CDR3 DNA: TGCGCCAGCCGAGACAGGCCTTCGTCCGGGGCTTTCTTT; J gene: TRBJ1-1; D gene: NA; clone size: NA; V gene: TRBV10-2
CDR3 protein: CASSDSSEDQPQHF; CDR3 DNA: TGTGCCAGCAGTGATTCTTCGGAGGATCAGCCCCAGCATTTT; J gene: TRBJ1-5; D gene: NA; clone size: NA; V gene: TRBV2
CDR3 protein: CASSFGQGGTEAFF; CDR3 DNA: TGCGCCAGCAGCTTCGGACAGGGAGGGACTGAAGCTTTCTTT; J gene: TRBJ1-1; D gene: TRBD1; clone size: NA; V gene: TRBV5-1
CDR3 protein: CASSLAGTSTRNEQFF; CDR3 DNA: TGCGCCAGCAGCTTGGCTGGGACTAGTACCCGGAATGAGCAGTTCTTC; J gene: TRBJ2-1; D gene: TRBD2; clone size: NA; V gene: TRBV5-1
CDR3 protein: CASSPGLFNQPQHF; CDR3 DNA: TGTGCCAGCAGCCCCGGTCTGTTTAATCAGCCCCAGCATTTT; J gene: TRBJ1-5; D gene: NA; clone size: NA; V gene: TRBV7-2
CDR3 protein: CASNGPSRSNEQFF; CDR3 DNA: TGTGCCAGCAATGGGCCATCCAGATCCAATGAGCAGTTCTTC; J gene: TRBJ2-1; D gene: NA; clone size: NA; V gene: TRBV27
CDR3 protein: CASSHRQSISYNSPLHF; CDR3 DNA: TGTGCCAGCAGCCACCGACAGTCTATCTCCTATAATTCACCCCTCCACTTT; J gene: TRBJ1-6; D gene: NA; clone size: NA; V gene: TRBV14
CDR3 protein: CASGSARVTYEQYF; CDR3 DNA: TGTGCTAGTGGTTCGGCCAGGGTGACCTACGAGCAGTACTTC; J gene: TRBJ2-7; D gene: NA; clone size: once; V gene: TRBV12-5
CDR3 protein: CASSRSGSPEAFF; CDR3 DNA: TGTGCCAGCTCACGCTCTGGGAGCCCTGAAGCTTTCTTT; J gene: TRBJ1-1; D gene: NA; clone size: NA; V gene: TRBV18
CDR3 protein: CASSELDTTNEKLFF; CDR3 DNA: TGTGCCAGCAGTGAGTTGGACACAACTAATGAAAAACTGTTTTTT; J gene: TRBJ1-4; D gene: NA; clone size: NA; V gene: TRBV6-1
CDR3 protein: CASSHRTGYNSPLHF; CDR3 DNA: TGCGCCAGCAGCCACCGGACAGGGTATAATTCACCCCTCCACTTT; J gene: TRBJ1-6; D gene: TRBD1; clone size: NA; V gene: TRBV5-1
CDR3 protein: CSALGETQYF; CDR3 DNA: TGCAGTGCTCTCGGGGAGACCCAGTACTTC; J gene: TRBJ2-5; D gene: NA; clone size: NA; V gene: TRBV20-1
CDR3 protein: CASSLAGGQGQYF; CDR3 DNA: TGTGCCAGCAGTTTAGCGGGAGGTCAGGGACAGTACTTC; J gene: TRBJ2-7; D gene: TRBD2; clone size: NA; V gene: TRBV27
CDR3 protein: CASRPPRVAYGYTF; CDR3 DNA: TGTGCCAGCAGACCCCCCAGGGTGGCCTATGGCTACACCTTC; J gene: TRBJ1-2; D gene: NA; clone size: few; V gene: TRBV6-5
CDR3 protein: CAIRAGTGYEQYF; CDR3 DNA: TGTGCCATCAGAGCCGGGACAGGCTACGAGCAGTACTTC; J gene: TRBJ2-7; D gene: TRBD1; clone size: NA; V gene: TRBV10-3
CDR3 protein: CASSGTANTEAFF; CDR3 DNA: TGTGCCAGCAGCGGGACAGCGAACACTGAAGCTTTCTTT; J gene: TRBJ1-1; D gene: TRBD1; clone size: NA; V gene: TRBV7-9
CDR3 protein: CASSWRTVILSNQPQHF; CDR3 DNA: TGTGCCAGCAGCTGGCGGACAGTTATCCTTAGCAATCAGCCCCAGCATTTT; J gene: TRBJ1-5; D gene: NA; clone size: NA; V gene: TRBV5-8
CDR3 protein: CASSLQGLVDSPLHF; CDR3 DNA: TGTGCCAGCAGTTTGCAGGGGCTCGTCGATTCACCCCTCCACTTT; J gene: TRBJ1-6; D gene: NA; clone size: NA; V gene: TRBV6-5
CDR3 protein: CASSLSHGGNYGYTF; CDR3 DNA: TGTGCCAGCAGCCTTTCCCATGGAGGGAACTATGGCTACACCTTC; J gene: TRBJ1-2; D gene: NA; clone size: NA; V gene: TRBV7-8
CDR3 protein: CASSVDTNRYEQYF; CDR3 DNA: TGTGCCAGCAGCGTAGATACCAACCGGTACGAGCAGTACTTC; J gene: TRBJ2-7; D gene: NA; clone size: NA; V gene: TRBV9
CDR3 protein: CASSRPPTGSTEAFF; CDR3 DNA: TGTGCCAGCAGCCGTCCCCCTACAGGGAGCACTGAAGCTTTCTTT; J gene: TRBJ1-1; D gene: NA; clone size: NA; V gene: TRBV7-9
CDR3 protein: CASSPADQPQHF; CDR3 DNA: TGTGCCAGCTCACCGGCGGATCAGCCCCAGCATTTT; J gene: TRBJ1-5; D gene: NA; clone size: NA; V gene: TRBV18